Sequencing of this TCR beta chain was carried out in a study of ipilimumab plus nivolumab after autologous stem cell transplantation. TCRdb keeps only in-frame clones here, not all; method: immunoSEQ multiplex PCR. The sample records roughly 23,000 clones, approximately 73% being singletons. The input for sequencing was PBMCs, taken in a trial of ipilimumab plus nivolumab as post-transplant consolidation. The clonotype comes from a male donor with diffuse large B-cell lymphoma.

Here the CDR3 reads CASSQDFRDEQYF. In DNA form, the CDR3 reads TGCGCCAGCAGCCAAGATTTTAGGGACGAGCAGTACTTC. The rearrangement uses TRBV4-3 and TRBJ2-7; the D is unclear. The CDR3 spans 13 residues. V was pared by 0 bases and J by 5 bases, with 8 bases between. Germline CDR1 and CDR2: LGHNA and YSLEER.